Listed here are 25 T cell receptor beta chains from one sample, sequenced in a study of T-cell memory formation after mild COVID-19. TCRdb analysed the 5' RACE reads with MiXCR anew, one entry per CDR3 protein. Among approximately 570,000 distinct CDR3 sequences listed, roughly 18% were seen once. Sequences were obtained from PBMCs or a T cell subset sorted from them (not recorded which). Receptors originate from an adult woman who had mild COVID-19 (a few samples of this study predate the infection). Cell type and time point are not known.

This clonotype was counted only a few times. The chain uses TRBV7-9 and TRBJ2-3; D unresolved. The germline gives CDR1 SEHNR, CDR2 FQNEAQ (reference sequence). V lost 1 base to trimming and J lost 2 bases, with 10 bases between them. The CDR3 length is 15 residues. The CDR3 here is CASSLGGTATDTQYF. The DNA of the CDR3 is TGTGCCAGCAGCTTAGGAGGAACGGCCACAGATACGCAGTATTTT.

This chain uses TRBV5-1 with TRBJ2-1, with TRBD1 matching 10 bases. The germline V gene has CDR1 SGHRS and CDR2 YFSETQ. CDR3 length equals 16 residues. J was trimmed by 5 bases and V by 4 bases; bases with no gene match: 9. The CDR3 here is CASSDAAGTGDNEQFF. The CDR3 coding sequence is TGCGCCAGCAGCGACGCCGCCGGGACAGGGGACAATGAGCAGTTCTTC.

In this sample, this clonotype turned up once. J is TRBJ2-1 and V is TRBV9; D may be TRBD2 (7 bases). This CDR3 has 12 amino acids. Germline lookup yields CDR1 SGDLS and CDR2 YYNGEE. V lost 0 bases to trimming and J lost 12 bases, with 10 bases between them. CDR3: CASSVVRGGQFF. The CDR3 DNA follows: TGTGCCAGCAGCGTAGTAAGGGGGGGGCAGTTCTTC.

The chain uses TRBV11-3 and TRBJ2-1, with 9 nucleotides matching TRBD2. V lost 1 base to trimming and J lost 15 bases; unmatched junction nucleotides: 7. CDR3 size: 13 residues. From germline, CDR1 is SGHNT and CDR2 YENEEA. CDR3 sequence: CASSLGPSGNWFF. The CDR3 DNA sequence: TGTGCCAGCAGCTTAGGGCCTAGCGGGAATTGGTTCTTC. The complete variable domain, with remaining parts taken from reference TRBV11-3 and TRBJ2-1, reads EAGVVQSPRYKIIEKKQPVAFWCNPISGHNTLYWYLQNLGQGPELLIRYENEEAVDDSQLPKDRFSAERLKGVDSTLKIQPAELGDSAVYLCASSLGPSGNWFFGPGTRLTVL.

This clonotype was observed at least ten times. This rearrangement joins TRBV5-1 to TRBJ2-7, with D possibly being TRBD1 or TRBD2 (5 bases each). Germline CDR1 is SGHRS and CDR2 is YFSETQ. The CDR3 length is 13 residues. Trimming pared 4 bases from V and 5 bases from J, leaving 13 bases between. CDR3 DNA sequence: TGCGCCAGCAGCCTGGATTGGGGGAACGAGCAGTACTTC. This encodes CASSLDWGNEQYF.

The rearrangement joins TRBV6-5 to TRBJ2-5; TRBD2 aligns across 7 bases. There are 15 residues in the CDR3. Germline CDR1 is MNHEY and CDR2 is SVGAGI. V dropped 2 bases and J dropped 5; count of bases not matched to a gene: 8. CDR3 DNA sequence: TGTGCCAGCAGTTACCCCTCTAGCGGCGGTGAGACCCAGTACTTC. Amino acids: CASSYPSSGGETQYF.

This clonotype came up many times. The chain uses TRBV7-8 and TRBJ2-1; D is uncertain. CDR1 SGHVS and CDR2 FQNEAQ come from the germline V gene. The CDR3 sequence is 13 residues long. V shed 1 base and J shed 4 bases, with 5 bases lying between them. Written as DNA, the CDR3 is TGTGCCAGCAGCTTAGTCGGGTACAATGAGCAGTTCTTC. As protein: CASSLVGYNEQFF.

There are many counts of this clonotype. The chain recombines TRBV6-5 with TRBJ2-7; a weak D match, TRBD2 (5 bases). Germline CDR1 and CDR2: MNHEY and SVGAGI. The V end lost 2 bases, the J end lost 2 bases, and 16 bases lay between the germline ends. The CDR3 loop spans 16 amino acids. In nucleotides, the CDR3 is TGTGCCAGCAGTTACCGGACGGGCGGGCCGACCTACGAGCAGTACTTC. Its translation: CASSYRTGGPTYEQYF.

This clonotype occurred a few times. This chain uses TRBV12-3 or TRBV12-4 with TRBJ2-2, with D possibly matching TRBD2 (6 bases). This CDR3 spans 16 amino acids. V lost 5 bases to trimming and J lost 4 bases, with 17 bases between them. CDR3 in DNA: TGTGCCAGCAGTAGTCTTGGGGGAGGTCCCACCGGGGAGCTGTTTTTT. It encodes CASSSLGGGPTGELFF.

This clonotype was detected ten times or more. The chain carries TRBV7-9 and TRBJ2-3; 8 positions agree with TRBD1. The V gene end was trimmed by 5 bases and the J gene end by 0 bases; junction bases not matched to a gene: 10. In germline, CDR1 is SEHNR, CDR2 FQNEAQ (reference sequence). The CDR3 has 17 amino acids. The CDR3 DNA reads TGTGCCAGCAGCCCGCATCGGACAGGGCCAAGCACAGATACGCAGTATTTT. It yields the protein CASSPHRTGPSTDTQYF. Filled out from reference TRBV7-9 and TRBJ2-3, the complete variable domain reads DTGVSQNPRHKITKRGQNVTFRCDPISEHNRLYWYRQTLGQGPEFLTYFQNEAQLEKSRLLSDRFSAERPKGSFSTLEIQRTEQGDSAMYLCASSPHRTGPSTDTQYFGPGTRLTVL.

V gene TRBV24-1 combines with J gene TRBJ2-5; D is uncertain. V was clipped by 4 bases and J by 2 bases, with 4 bases between them. The CDR3 runs to 12 residues. CDR1 is KGHDR, CDR2 SFDVKD, per germline. This CDR3 reads CATSDHQETQYF. CDR3 nucleotide sequence: TGTGCCACCAGTGACCATCAAGAGACCCAGTACTTC.

This clonotype showed up just a few times. This CDR3 reads CASSLGDLRSTDTQYF. Written as DNA, the CDR3 is TGTGCCAGCAGCTTAGGGGATCTTCGGTCCACAGATACGCAGTATTTT. The rearrangement joins TRBV11-3 to TRBJ2-3, with D unresolved. Germline assignment: CDR1 SGHNT and CDR2 YENEEA. The CDR3 length is 16 residues. The ends were cut back, 1 base at V and 2 bases at J, with 13 bases in the middle.

The chain combines TRBV7-9 with TRBJ1-4, with TRBD1 matching 8 bases. Germline V gives CDR1 SEHNR, CDR2 FQNEAQ (reference sequence). After removal of 0 bases from V and 8 bases from J, the junction contained 14 bases not matched to a gene. The CDR3 contains 18 residues. The CDR3 region has the DNA TGTGCCAGCAGCTTAGCGGTCTCGGGGACAGGTGGTCAGGAAAAACTGTTTTTT. The encoded protein is CASSLAVSGTGGQEKLFF.

V gene TRBV12-3 or TRBV12-4 combines with J gene TRBJ1-4, with D tentatively TRBD1 (6 bases). This CDR3 is built from 15 residues. With 5 bases removed from V and 7 bases from J, the gap between germline ends came to 17 bases. DNA for the CDR3: TGTGCCAGCAGTCCCCGTGAGGGGGGTTCTGAAAAACTGTTTTTT. Translation: CASSPREGGSEKLFF.

The chain couples TRBV29-1 to TRBJ2-1; D is unclear. The V end lost 0 bases, the J end lost 10 bases, and 7 bases lay between the germline ends. This CDR3 is 11 amino acids long. From germline, CDR1 is SQVTM and CDR2 ANQGSEA. The CDR3 region has the DNA TGCAGCGTTGAAGAGAGAATCGAGCAGTTCTTC. Encoded protein: CSVEERIEQFF.

This clonotype was counted only a few times. This sequence joins TRBV7-9 and TRBJ2-7; D is undetermined. With 2 bases removed from V and 0 bases from J, the gap between germline ends came to 11 bases. The CDR3 consists of 15 residues. The germline V gene has CDR1 SEHNR and CDR2 FQNEAQ (reference sequence). CDR3 sequence reads: CASSLLVAVSYEQYF. CDR3 nucleotides: TGTGCCAGCAGCTTACTGGTGGCCGTCTCCTACGAGCAGTACTTC.

The chain has TRBV5-1 and TRBJ2-2, with D perhaps being TRBD1 or TRBD2 (6 bases each). V gave up 5 bases and J gave up 4 bases, with 9 bases separating them. There are 13 residues in the CDR3. Germline V gene data show CDR1 as SGHRS and CDR2 as YFSETQ. CDR3 DNA sequence: TGCGCCAGCAGAGGGGGGACCACCGGGGAGCTGTTTTTT. This sequence encodes CASRGGTTGELFF.

J is TRBJ1-1 and V is TRBV11-2; D unclear. Germline assignment: CDR1 SGHAT and CDR2 FQNNGV. The ends were cut back, 3 bases at V and 1 base at J, with 9 bases in the middle. This CDR3 is built from 14 residues. As DNA, the CDR3 is TGTGCCAGCAGCTTCTTCGAGCAGAACACTGAAGCTTTCTTT. Translation gives CASSFFEQNTEAFF.

This clonotype turned up a few times. The chain joins TRBV29-1 to TRBJ1-2; D is undetermined. The CDR3 has 14 amino acids. Trimming took off 2 bases at V and 3 bases at J, with 13 bases between the two ends. Germline CDR1 is SQVTM and CDR2 is ANQGSEA. CDR3 residues: CSVEPRLRDYGYTF. DNA for the CDR3: TGCAGCGTTGAACCCCGGCTGAGAGACTATGGCTACACCTTC.

The rearrangement uses TRBV12-3 or TRBV12-4 and TRBJ1-2; D is possibly TRBD1 (6 bases). The V gene lost 4 bases and the J gene lost 2 bases, with 11 bases spanning the gap. The CDR3 runs to 14 residues. DNA of the CDR3: TGTGCCAGCAGTTATGGACAGCCGAACTATGGCTACACCTTC. Amino acids: CASSYGQPNYGYTF.

In DNA form, the CDR3 reads TGTGCCAGCAGCGTAGTACTAGCGGGAGTGGAAGGTGAGCAGTTCTTC. Protein: CASSVVLAGVEGEQFF. The chain combines TRBV9 with TRBJ2-1, with TRBD2 identical over 11 bases. V trimming: 0 bases; J trimming: 9 bases; junction bases outside the gene matches: 8. This CDR3 has 16 residues. CDR1 and CDR2 from the germline V gene are SGDLS and YYNGEE.

This clonotype was seen only a few times. This chain uses TRBV6-5 with TRBJ2-2; 8 bases align to TRBD1. Germline V gives CDR1 MNHEY, CDR2 SVGAGI. This CDR3 is 17 amino acids long. The J segment lost 4 bases and the V segment lost 2 bases, leaving 9 bases of the junction unmatched. CDR3 protein: CASSYDRGSVSTGELFF. The CDR3 DNA follows: TGTGCCAGCAGTTACGACAGGGGTAGTGTGAGCACCGGGGAGCTGTTTTTT.

This clonotype was seen just once. CDR3 protein: CSASPPDRVETQYF. Written as DNA, the CDR3 is TGCAGTGCTAGTCCCCCGGACAGGGTTGAGACCCAGTACTTC. This chain joins TRBV20-1 and TRBJ2-5, with 8 bases lining up with TRBD1. Germline lookup yields CDR1 DFQATT and CDR2 SNEGSKA (reference sequence). V dropped 3 bases and J dropped 5; count of bases not matched to a gene: 8. The CDR3 is made up of 14 amino acids.

The genes are TRBV2 and TRBJ2-5; 11 nucleotides match TRBD2. The ends lost 2 bases at V and 6 bases at J; junction bases unmatched: 5. The CDR3 covers 15 residues. Germline V CDR1 and CDR2: SNHLY, FYNNEI. The CDR3 sequence is CASSEISGGAKTQYF. The CDR3 bases are TGTGCCAGCAGTGAAATTAGCGGGGGGGCGAAGACCCAGTACTTC. Combining the CDR3 with reference TRBV2 and TRBJ2-5 gives the whole variable domain EPEVTQTPSHQVTQMGQEVILRCVPISNHLYFYWYRQILGQKVEFLVSFYNNEISEKSEIFDDQFSVERPDGSNFTLKIRSTKLEDSAMYFCASSEISGGAKTQYFGPGTRLLVL.

This clonotype was observed a few times. The chain is built from TRBV3-1 and TRBJ2-7; 8 nucleotides line up with TRBD2. The CDR3 is 14 amino acids. Germline-derived CDR1 and CDR2 are LGHDT and YNNKEL (reference sequence). V trimming: 3 bases; J trimming: 5 bases; junction bases outside the gene matches: 6. The DNA of the CDR3 is TGTGCCAGCAGCCACAGGCGGGAGGTCGACGAGCAGTACTTC. Its translation: CASSHRREVDEQYF.